This T cell receptor beta chain originates from a study of molecular identifiers for immune sequencing clone quantification. Preparation of the bulk TCR libraries relied on previously described methods and listed TCR primers. TCRdb recomputed calls from the PCR reads with MiXCR, one row per CDR3 protein. Of about 510,000 distinct CDR3 sequences listed, about a fifth are singletons. V trimming: 6 bases; J trimming: 4 bases; junction bases outside the gene matches: 8. Germline V gives CDR1 LNHDA, CDR2 SQIVND (reference sequence). There are 14 residues in the CDR3. This clonotype was seen a handful of times. Its target is unknown. Study results and limitations: A single cell's spiked Jurkat TCR RNA was reportedly detectable among approximately 930,000 naive cells. Clones carrying above 20 RNA copies accounted for over 98% of effector molecules, under 1% in naive cells.

V gene TRBV19 combines with J gene TRBJ2-5, with 7 bases lining up with TRBD2. The clonotype was recovered from a human donor in good health. Some libraries in this study had Jurkat cell RNA spiked in. Sample: naive CD8+ T cells from blood, with Jurkat cell RNA spiked in. Subset described: FACS-sorted CD8+CD4-CCR7+CD45RA+ naive T cells. The CDR3: CASRGSGIGETQYF. CDR3 in DNA: TGTGCCAGTAGAGGGAGCGGGATTGGAGAGACCCAGTACTTC.